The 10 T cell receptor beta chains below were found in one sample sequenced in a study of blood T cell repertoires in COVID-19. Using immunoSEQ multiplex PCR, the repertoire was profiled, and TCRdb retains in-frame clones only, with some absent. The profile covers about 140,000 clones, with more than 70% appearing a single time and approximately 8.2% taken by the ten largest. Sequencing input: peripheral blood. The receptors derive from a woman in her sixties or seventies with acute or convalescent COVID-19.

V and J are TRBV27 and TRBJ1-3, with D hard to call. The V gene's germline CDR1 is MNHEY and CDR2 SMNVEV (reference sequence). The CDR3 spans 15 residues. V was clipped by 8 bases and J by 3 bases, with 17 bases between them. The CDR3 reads CASRPAGRFGNTIYF. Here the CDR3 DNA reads TGTGCCAGCCGACCAGCGGGTCGATTTGGAAACACCATATATTTT.

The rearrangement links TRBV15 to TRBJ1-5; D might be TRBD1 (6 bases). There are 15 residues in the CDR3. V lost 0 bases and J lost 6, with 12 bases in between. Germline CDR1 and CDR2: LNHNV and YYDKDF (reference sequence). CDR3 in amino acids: CATSRDLQGGQPQHF. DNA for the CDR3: TGTGCCACCAGCAGAGATCTACAGGGTGGTCAGCCCCAGCATTTT.

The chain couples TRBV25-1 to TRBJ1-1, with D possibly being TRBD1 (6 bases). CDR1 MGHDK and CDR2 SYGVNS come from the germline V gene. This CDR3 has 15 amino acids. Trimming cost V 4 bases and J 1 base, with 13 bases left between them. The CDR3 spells CASSAPGTRNTEAFF. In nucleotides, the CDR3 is TGTGCCAGCAGTGCCCCCGGGACAAGGAACACTGAAGCTTTCTTT.

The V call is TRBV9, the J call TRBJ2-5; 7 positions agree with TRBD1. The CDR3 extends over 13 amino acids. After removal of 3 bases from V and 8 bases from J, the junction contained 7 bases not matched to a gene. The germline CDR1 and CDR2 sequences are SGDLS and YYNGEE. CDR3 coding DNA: TGTGCCAGCAGCGCCACGACAGGGCAAACCCAGTACTTC. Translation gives CASSATTGQTQYF.

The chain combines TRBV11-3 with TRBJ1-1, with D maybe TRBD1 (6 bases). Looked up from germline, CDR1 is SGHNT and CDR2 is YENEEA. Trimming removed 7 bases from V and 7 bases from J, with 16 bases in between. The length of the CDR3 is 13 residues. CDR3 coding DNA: TGTGCCAGCACCCCAGGGGTCAGACATGAAGCTTTCTTT. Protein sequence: CASTPGVRHEAFF.

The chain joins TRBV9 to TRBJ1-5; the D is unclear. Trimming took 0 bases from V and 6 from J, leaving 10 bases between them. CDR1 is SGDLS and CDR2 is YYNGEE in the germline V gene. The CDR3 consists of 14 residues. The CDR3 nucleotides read TGTGCCAGCAGCGTAGACCCCGGTGGTCAGCCCCAGCATTTT. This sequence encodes CASSVDPGGQPQHF.

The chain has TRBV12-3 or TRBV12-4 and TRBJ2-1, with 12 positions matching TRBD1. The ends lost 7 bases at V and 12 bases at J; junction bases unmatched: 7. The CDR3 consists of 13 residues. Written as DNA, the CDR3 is TGTGCCAGCACCCCGGGACAGGGGGCGAGGCAGTTCTTC. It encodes CASTPGQGARQFF.

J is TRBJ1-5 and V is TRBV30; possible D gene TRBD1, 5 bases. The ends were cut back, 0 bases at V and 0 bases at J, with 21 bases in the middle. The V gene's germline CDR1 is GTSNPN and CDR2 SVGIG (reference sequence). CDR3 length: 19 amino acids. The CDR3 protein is CAWSVGTGTTSLSNQPQHF. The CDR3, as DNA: TGTGCCTGGAGTGTAGGAACGGGGACTACCTCCCTTAGCAATCAGCCCCAGCATTTT.

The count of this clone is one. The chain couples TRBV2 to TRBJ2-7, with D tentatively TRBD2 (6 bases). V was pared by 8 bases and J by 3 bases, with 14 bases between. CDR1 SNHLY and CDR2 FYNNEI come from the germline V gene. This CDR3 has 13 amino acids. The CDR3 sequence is CASSPGVGYEQYF. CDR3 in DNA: TGTGCCAGCTCTCCGGGAGTTGGCTACGAGCAGTACTTC.

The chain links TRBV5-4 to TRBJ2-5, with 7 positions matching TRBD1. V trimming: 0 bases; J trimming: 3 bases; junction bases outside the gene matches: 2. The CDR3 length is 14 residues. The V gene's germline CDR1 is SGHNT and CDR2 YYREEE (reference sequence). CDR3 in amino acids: CASSLGTGKETQYF. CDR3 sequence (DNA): TGTGCCAGCAGCTTGGGGACAGGCAAAGAGACCCAGTACTTC.